This T cell receptor (beta chain) stems from a study of blood T cell repertoires in COVID-19. This clone is classed as large. Germline V gene sequence: CDR1 SGHNT, CDR2 YENEEA. This CDR3 is built from 12 residues. Deletions cut 2 bases from V and 6 bases from J, with 6 bases between. Original processing methods: Estimates of nucleated cell counts were drawn from the amplification of reference gene primers. Some clones are missing from TCRdb's copy, which holds only in-frame ones; the method was immunoSEQ multiplex PCR. That table gives V, J and clone size, and the DNA gave D and trimming. The table lists about 130,000 clones, roughly 80% of them singletons.

Sequenced: peripheral blood. The chain has TRBV11-3 and TRBJ2-3; D is perhaps TRBD1 (5 bases). This clonotype originated in a woman in her thirties who had recovered from COVID-19. CDR3 region: CASSLQGDTQYF. The CDR3 DNA reads as TGTGCCAGCAGCTTACAGGGTGATACGCAGTATTTT.